The subject of this entry is one TCR beta chain. Researchers tagged individual cDNA molecules with unique molecular identifiers. TCRdb reprocessed the 5' RACE reads with MiXCR, giving one entry per CDR3 protein. The sample has about 61,000 distinct CDR3 sequences, about 12% seen once; the top ten hold roughly 1.2%. Germline assignment: CDR1 SGHTA and CDR2 FQGNSA. V lost 0 bases, J lost 0 bases, and 6 bases stayed unmatched. The CDR3 runs to 17 residues. This entry comes from a study of early T cells in non-severe SARS-CoV-2 infection. This chain links TRBV7-2 with TRBJ2-5, with TRBD2 matching over 8 bases. The sequencing used whole blood, collected at baseline. This sequence was found in an adult who was a healthcare worker with PCR-confirmed SARS-CoV-2 infection or an uninfected control (not recorded which). The donor label of this sample is uncertain. CDR3 sequence reads: CASSLASGGHDQETQYF. In DNA, the CDR3 is TGTGCCAGCAGCTTAGCGTCGGGGGGGCACGACCAAGAGACCCAGTACTTC. The complete variable domain, with remaining parts taken from reference TRBV7-2 and TRBJ2-5, reads GAGVSQSPSNKVTEKGKDVELRCDPISGHTALYWYRQSLGQGLEFLIYFQGNSAPDKSGLPSDRFSAERTGGSVSTLTIQRTQQEDSAVYLCASSLASGGHDQETQYFGPGTRLLVL.